The 32 T cell receptor beta chains in this list originate from one sample, sequenced in a study of cytotoxic CD8 clonotypes in ibrutinib-treated CLL. TCRdb's copy holds only in-frame clones and misses some; the assay was immunoSEQ multiplex PCR. The top ten hold 20% to 25% of the sample, which has approximately 97,000 clones, approximately 80% seen once. The source material was PBMCs, sampled after 24 months of ibrutinib treatment. The receptors come from a human donor with chronic lymphocytic leukemia.

The rearrangement joins TRBV15 to TRBJ2-5, with 9 positions matching TRBD1. CDR3 size: 14 residues. V was pared by 2 bases and J by 4 bases, with 2 bases of the junction left unmatched. The germline gives CDR1 LNHNV, CDR2 YYDKDF (reference sequence). CDR3: CATSRRQGGETQYF. CDR3 DNA: TGTGCCACCAGCAGACGACAGGGGGGAGAGACCCAGTACTTC.

The V call is TRBV5-1, the J call TRBJ2-3; the match to TRBD2 covers 7 bases. The length of the CDR3 is 15 residues. Germline V gene lookup returns CDR1 SGHRS and CDR2 YFSETQ. V lost 3 bases and J lost 0; bases outside the gene matches: 4. The CDR3 loop is CASSWGGVSTDTQYF. CDR3 DNA sequence: TGCGCCAGCAGCTGGGGGGGAGTTAGCACAGATACGCAGTATTTT.

This rearrangement joins TRBV10-2 to TRBJ2-5, with D perhaps TRBD2 (7 bases). The germline CDR1 and CDR2 sequences are WSHSY and SAAADI. The CDR3 spans 15 residues. The ends were cut back, 8 bases at V and 4 bases at J, with 20 bases in the middle. The CDR3 DNA sequence: TGCGCCAGCGCCCAACAGGGCGGGGGAGCAGAGACCCAGTACTTC. Its translation: CASAQQGGGAETQYF.

The chain carries TRBV18 and TRBJ2-7, with TRBD2 matching 9 bases. The germline gives CDR1 KGHSH, CDR2 LQKENI. This CDR3 has 16 amino acids. After removal of 2 bases from V and 5 bases from J, the junction contained 10 bases not matched to a gene. The CDR3 reads CASSPKVAGDLDEQYF. The CDR3 DNA follows: TGTGCCAGCTCACCAAAGGTAGCGGGAGACTTGGACGAGCAGTACTTC. The full variable domain, in which reference TRBV18 and TRBJ2-7 provide the parts outside the CDR3, is NAGVMQNPRHLVRRRGQEARLRCSPMKGHSHVYWYRQLPEEGLKFMVYLQKENIIDESGMPKERFSAEFPKEGPSILRIQQVVRGDSAAYFCASSPKVAGDLDEQYFGPGTRLTVT.

This chain joins TRBV4-3 and TRBJ2-7; 7 nucleotides align to TRBD1. The CDR3 has 14 residues. CDR1 and CDR2 from the germline V gene are LGHNA and YSLEER. V lost 4 bases to trimming and J lost 4 bases; unmatched junction nucleotides: 7. CDR3 residues: CASSRGRGLYEQYF. Written as DNA, the CDR3 is TGCGCCAGCAGCCGTGGAAGGGGGCTGTACGAGCAGTACTTC.

This chain links TRBV7-9 with TRBJ2-3; 12 nucleotides agree with TRBD2. CDR1 SEHNR and CDR2 FQNEAQ come from the germline V gene (reference sequence). The CDR3 has 17 residues. J lost 0 bases, V lost 5 bases, and 6 bases had no gene match. As DNA, the CDR3 is TGTGCCAGCAGCGCGGGACTAGCGGGTCTCAGCACAGATACGCAGTATTTT. Its protein is CASSAGLAGLSTDTQYF.

The chain uses TRBV4-1 and TRBJ1-2, with D possibly TRBD1 on 6 matching bases. The V and J ends lost 0 bases and 4 bases respectively, with 12 bases between them. This CDR3 comprises 15 residues. Germline V CDR1 and CDR2: MGHRA, YSYEKL. The CDR3 bases are TGCGCCAGCAGCCAAGATCAGGGGCGGATCTATGGCTACACCTTC. It yields the protein CASSQDQGRIYGYTF.

The chain employs TRBV5-1 and TRBJ2-7; TRBD1 matches at 7 bases. The CDR3 covers 13 residues. Per the germline V gene, CDR1 is SGHRS and CDR2 is YFSETQ. V trimming: 4 bases; J trimming: 6 bases; junction bases outside the gene matches: 7. The CDR3 here is CASSPDRFGEQYF. Here the CDR3 DNA reads TGCGCCAGCAGCCCGGACAGGTTTGGCGAGCAGTACTTC.

The V call is TRBV9, the J call TRBJ2-5; 8 bases are a match to TRBD1. The CDR3 length is 15 residues. CDR1 SGDLS and CDR2 YYNGEE come from the germline V gene. V shed 0 bases and J 1 base; nucleotides not matched to a gene: 2. The CDR3 DNA is TGTGCCAGCAGCGTAGGACAGGGGATCCAAGAGACCCAGTACTTC. Translation gives CASSVGQGIQETQYF.

This clone was counted a single time. The rearrangement uses TRBV28 and TRBJ2-7; tentative D call: TRBD1 (6 bases). V lost 2 bases, J lost 6 bases, and 11 bases lay in between. Germline V CDR1 and CDR2: MDHEN, SYDVKM. The length of the CDR3 is 13 residues. In DNA form, the CDR3 reads TGTGCCAGCAGTTTACCGGGACAAGGCGAGCAGTACTTC. Translation gives CASSLPGQGEQYF.

The chain is built from TRBV10-1 and TRBJ2-6, with 7 bases identical to TRBD1. CDR3 length equals 15 residues. Per the germline V gene, CDR1 is WNHNN and CDR2 is SYGVQD (reference sequence). The ends lost 5 bases at V and 4 bases at J; junction bases unmatched: 5. CDR3 bases: TGCGCCAGCAGTCCAGGGGGTTCCGGGGCCAACGTCCTGACTTTC. Its protein is CASSPGGSGANVLTF.

This chain links TRBV18 with TRBJ1-1, with TRBD1 as a possible D gene (5 bases). Germline V gives CDR1 KGHSH, CDR2 LQKENI. This CDR3 is 15 amino acids long. V shed 5 bases and J shed 2 bases, with 15 bases lying between them. CDR3 DNA: TGTGCCAGCTCAGGCACCCCAGGGCGTAACACTGAAGCTTTCTTT. Its translation: CASSGTPGRNTEAFF.

Here the CDR3 reads CASSPLGLAGNTGELFF. The CDR3 coding sequence is TGTGCCAGCTCACCCCTTGGACTAGCGGGTAACACCGGGGAGCTGTTTTTT. The rearrangement links TRBV18 to TRBJ2-2, with 11 nucleotides matching TRBD2. V lost 3 bases to trimming and J lost 2 bases; unmatched junction nucleotides: 5. CDR3 length: 17 residues. Germline V gene sequence: CDR1 KGHSH, CDR2 LQKENI.

The gene calls are TRBV7-8 and TRBJ2-7; D is tentatively TRBD1 or TRBD2 (5 bases each). The CDR3 consists of 16 residues. Germline lookup yields CDR1 SGHVS and CDR2 FQNEAQ. The ends were cut back, 2 bases at V and 7 bases at J, with 21 bases in the middle. The CDR3 region is CASSLHGDRGLKEQYF. Here the CDR3 DNA reads TGTGCCAGCAGCTTACATGGCGACAGAGGGTTGAAAGAGCAGTACTTC.

With regard to this clone: Its ends do not fully match the called genes, so a read error is possible. This chain connects TRBV5-6 to TRBJ2-7; 9 bases agree with TRBD1. The CDR3 loop spans 17 amino acids. CDR1 and CDR2 from the germline V gene are SGHDT and YYEEEE. The CDR3 sequence: CASSLAIRGQGVDEQYF. The CDR3 bases are TGTGCCAGCAGTTTGGCCATTAGGGGACAGGGAGTAGACGAGCAGTACTTC.

The J gene is TRBJ1-2, the V gene TRBV4-3, with unresolved D. The germline V and J ends were trimmed by 4 bases and 0 bases, with 15 bases remaining between them. Per the germline V gene, CDR1 is LGHNA and CDR2 is YSLEER. This CDR3 is 16 amino acids long. For the CDR3, the DNA is TGCGCCAGCAGCCCGAATTGGGAGACCTCTAACTATGGCTACACCTTC. Its translation is CASSPNWETSNYGYTF.

The rearrangement joins TRBV2 to TRBJ2-7, with TRBD1 identical over 8 bases. There are 12 residues in the CDR3. Germline lookup yields CDR1 SNHLY and CDR2 FYNNEI. V lost 6 bases, J lost 5 bases, and 3 bases stayed unmatched. Here the CDR3 DNA reads TGTGCCAGCAGGCCGGACAGGGACGAGCAGTACTTC. It codes for CASRPDRDEQYF.

The chain employs TRBV11-2 and TRBJ1-3; D not certain. Germline V gene lookup returns CDR1 SGHAT and CDR2 FQNNGV. Trimming cost V 2 bases and J 4 bases, with 3 bases left between them. This CDR3 has 12 residues. The chain's CDR3 is CASSLLGNTIYF. CDR3 coding DNA: TGTGCCAGCAGCTTACTGGGAAACACCATATATTTT.

The rearrangement links TRBV9 to TRBJ2-3; no reliable D call. Germline CDR1 SGDLS, CDR2 YYNGEE. There are 13 residues in the CDR3. V was shortened by 3 bases and J by 4 bases, with 9 bases between the two germline ends. CDR3 sequence: CASSAPGADTQYF. The CDR3 nucleotides are TGTGCCAGCAGCGCCCCAGGAGCAGATACGCAGTATTTT.

This chain links TRBV27 with TRBJ1-1, with 9 positions matching TRBD1. The CDR3 sequence is 13 residues long. In germline, CDR1 is MNHEY, CDR2 SMNVEV (reference sequence). J was trimmed by 4 bases and V by 4 bases; bases with no gene match: 1. The CDR3 nucleotides read TGTGCCAGCAGTTGGGGACAGGGCACTGAAGCTTTCTTT. Protein sequence: CASSWGQGTEAFF.

The chain's CDR3 is CAILREGAVDEQYF. The CDR3 DNA is TGTGCCATCCTTAGGGAGGGGGCTGTCGACGAGCAGTACTTC. V usage is TRBV10-3 and J usage is TRBJ2-7; D tentatively reads TRBD1 or TRBD2 (7 bases each). The CDR3 runs 14 residues. The ends were cut back, 8 bases at V and 5 bases at J, with 19 bases in the middle. Germline V gene data show CDR1 as ENHRY and CDR2 as SYGVKD.

The CDR3 DNA follows: TGTGCCAGCAGCTTGGGGGGACCCAATCAGCCCCAGCATTTT. This codes for CASSLGGPNQPQHF. The chain is built from TRBV7-9 and TRBJ1-5; D possibly corresponds to TRBD1 (5 bases). V gave up 3 bases and J gave up 3 bases, with 9 bases separating them. Germline lookup yields CDR1 SEHNR and CDR2 FQNEAQ (reference sequence). The CDR3 runs 14 residues. Combining the CDR3 with reference TRBV7-9 and TRBJ1-5 gives the whole variable domain DTGVSQNPRHKITKRGQNVTFRCDPISEHNRLYWYRQTLGQGPEFLTYFQNEAQLEKSRLLSDRFSAERPKGSFSTLEIQRTEQGDSAMYLCASSLGGPNQPQHFGDGTRLSIL.

The V gene is TRBV6-1, the J gene TRBJ1-1; D is unclear. The germline CDR1 and CDR2 sequences are MNHNS and SASEGT. Trimming took off 6 bases at V and 5 bases at J, with 13 bases between the two ends. The CDR3 consists of 13 residues. In nucleotides, the CDR3 is TGTGCCAGCAGGGGCTCGGAGGTTACTGAAGCTTTCTTT. This codes for CASRGSEVTEAFF.

The V and J genes are TRBV27 and TRBJ2-1; 8 bases match TRBD1. V gave up 6 bases and J gave up 5 bases; unmatched junction bases: 6. Germline CDR1 MNHEY, CDR2 SMNVEV (reference sequence). CDR3 length: 14 amino acids. The CDR3 region has the DNA TGTGCCAGCAGCCCGGACAGGGCGAACAATGAGCAGTTCTTC. This codes for CASSPDRANNEQFF.

The rearrangement uses TRBV5-1 and TRBJ2-1; no definite D call. From germline, CDR1 is SGHRS and CDR2 YFSETQ. V lost 0 bases, J lost 7 bases, and 8 bases lay in between. This CDR3 region has 13 residues. CDR3 sequence reads: CASSLDAVNEQFF. The CDR3 nucleotides are TGCGCCAGCAGCTTGGATGCCGTAAATGAGCAGTTCTTC.

In its sample, this clone was seen once. The DNA of the CDR3 is TGCGCCAGCAGTCCTAGCGGGAACGAGCAGTACTTC. This translates into CASSPSGNEQYF. J is TRBJ2-7 and V is TRBV10-1; TRBD2 aligns across 9 bases. This CDR3 region has 12 residues. Germline V gene sequence: CDR1 WNHNN, CDR2 SYGVQD (reference sequence). The junction had 1 base not matched to a gene; V was cut back by 5 bases and J by 5 bases.

The V gene is TRBV10-1, the J gene TRBJ2-7, with TRBD1 identical over 10 bases. The CDR3 consists of 16 residues. With V trimmed by 6 bases and J by 2 bases, 10 bases remained unmatched. Per the germline V gene, CDR1 is WNHNN and CDR2 is SYGVQD (reference sequence). The CDR3 region is CASRGGGTGETYEQYF. The CDR3 DNA sequence: TGCGCCAGCAGAGGGGGGGGGACAGGGGAAACCTACGAGCAGTACTTC.

CDR3 residues: CASSLGQYEQYF. CDR3 bases: TGTGCCAGCAGTCTGGGACAGTACGAGCAGTACTTC. The V and J genes are TRBV28 and TRBJ2-7, with 7 positions matching TRBD1. Trimming at V came to 5 bases and at J to 4 bases, leaving 2 bases not matched to a gene. This CDR3 is 12 amino acids long. CDR1 is MDHEN and CDR2 is SYDVKM in the germline V gene.

This clone was observed a few times. This rearrangement joins TRBV28 to TRBJ1-6, with 7 bases identical to TRBD1. Germline assignment: CDR1 MDHEN and CDR2 SYDVKM. Trimming removed 6 bases from V and 12 bases from J; junction bases left unmatched: 2. The CDR3 has 11 amino acids. CDR3 in DNA: TGTGCCAGCAGGGACAGGAGACCCCTCCACTTT. Translated, it gives CASRDRRPLHF. Full variable domain (outside the CDR3, taken from reference TRBV28 and TRBJ1-6): DVKVTQSSRYLVKRTGEKVFLECVQDMDHENMFWYRQDPGLGLRLIYFSYDVKMKEKGDIPEGYSVSREKKERFSLILESASTNQTSMYLCASRDRRPLHFGNGTRLTVT.

The V call is TRBV11-2, the J call TRBJ2-7, with D unclear. CDR1 is SGHAT, CDR2 FQNNGV, per germline. The CDR3 is 13 residues long. V was cut by 9 bases and J by 2 bases, with 14 bases left in between. CDR3 coding DNA: TGTGCCAGTACGGGCGACACCACCTACGAGCAGTACTTC. This gives the protein CASTGDTTYEQYF. Full variable domain (missing parts from reference TRBV11-2 and TRBJ2-7): EAGVAQSPRYKIIEKRQSVAFWCNPISGHATLYWYQQILGQGPKLLIQFQNNGVVDDSQLPKDRFSAERLKGVDSTLKIQPAKLEDSAVYLCASTGDTTYEQYFGPGTRLTVT.

This clone appeared a single time. The CDR3 DNA follows: TGTGCCAGCAGCCATGACCATTACAATGAGCAGTTCTTC. Amino acid sequence: CASSHDHYNEQFF. This rearrangement joins TRBV14 to TRBJ2-1; unclear D gene. This CDR3 contains 13 residues. With 3 bases removed from V and 4 bases from J, the gap between germline ends came to 7 bases. The germline V gene encodes CDR1 SGHDN and CDR2 FVKESK.

The chain recombines TRBV5-7 with TRBJ2-7; D is unresolved. TRBV5-7 qualifies as an ORF whose function is uncertain. The CDR3 runs to 19 residues. Trimming stripped 4 bases from V and 1 base from J, with 27 bases between. CDR3 protein: CASSAWNGPQMTLSYEQYF. The CDR3 coding sequence is TGTGCCAGCAGCGCATGGAACGGGCCACAAATGACGTTGTCCTACGAGCAGTACTTC.